The clone carrying this T cell receptor (beta chain) is medium-sized by share. What it recognizes is unknown. The CDR3 runs 14 residues. Trimming pared 7 bases from V and 1 base from J, leaving 14 bases between. Germline CDR1 SQVTM, CDR2 ANQGSEA. No cell sorting was done before RNA was extracted from the tissue. The source of the sample is a study of tumor and adjacent non-tumor tissue in lung cancer. Study-wide findings and caveats: Significantly higher TCR diversity was found in tumor than normal lung.

A modified ARM-PCR protocol with three rounds of nested PCR amplified TCRbeta. TCRdb reprocessed the multiplex PCR reads via MiXCR and lists one record per CDR3 protein. The table shows 70,000 to 80,000 distinct CDR3 sequences, with 72% occurring only once. The TCR originated in a woman in her 40s with non-small cell lung cancer. Specimen: lung tumor tissue. The rearrangement links TRBV29-1 to TRBJ2-1; D is unclear. The CDR3 region is CSATIGFSYNEQFF. CDR3 nucleotides: TGCAGCGCCACTATCGGGTTTTCCTACAATGAGCAGTTCTTC.